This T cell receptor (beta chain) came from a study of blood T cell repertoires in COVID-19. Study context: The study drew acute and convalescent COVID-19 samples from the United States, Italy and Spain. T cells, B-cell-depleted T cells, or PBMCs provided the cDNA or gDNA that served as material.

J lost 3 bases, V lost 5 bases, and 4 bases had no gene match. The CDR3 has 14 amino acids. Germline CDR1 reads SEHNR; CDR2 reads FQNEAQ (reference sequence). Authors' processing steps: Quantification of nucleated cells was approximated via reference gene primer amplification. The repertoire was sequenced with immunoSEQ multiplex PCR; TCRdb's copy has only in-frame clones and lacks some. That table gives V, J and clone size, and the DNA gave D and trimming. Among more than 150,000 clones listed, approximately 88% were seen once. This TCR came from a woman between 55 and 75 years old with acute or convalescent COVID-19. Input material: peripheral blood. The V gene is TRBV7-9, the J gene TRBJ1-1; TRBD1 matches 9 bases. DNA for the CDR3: TGTGCCAGCAGCCAGGGACAGGGAGACACTGAAGCTTTCTTT. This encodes CASSQGQGDTEAFF.